These 8 T cell receptor beta chains came from one sample sequenced in a study of blood T cells in healthy people across ages. Combining a sample-barcoded 5' primer with a J-beta primer mix, a second PCR ran for roughly 6 to 11 cycles. TCRdb itself ran the 5' RACE reads through MiXCR, one entry per CDR3 protein. The sample has roughly 730,000 distinct CDR3 sequences, 56% seen once. The sample was blood. These TCRs come from a man aged 35-49 years in good health.

A few counts support this clonotype. This chain's CDR3 is CASSQEVPGRNTEAFF. The CDR3 DNA follows: TGTGCCAGCAGCCAAGAGGTTCCGGGCCGGAACACTGAAGCTTTCTTT. The rearrangement links TRBV4-2 to TRBJ1-1; no definite D call. Germline CDR1 reads LGHNA; CDR2 reads YNFKEQ. This CDR3 is 16 amino acids long. Trimming cost V 0 bases and J 1 base, with 12 bases left between them.

The chain is built from TRBV12-3 or TRBV12-4 and TRBJ2-1; no firm D call. V lost 3 bases and J 9 bases, leaving 15 bases between the germline ends. The CDR3 runs to 14 residues. The CDR3 protein is CASSFLALLGEQFF. The CDR3 coding sequence is TGTGCCAGCAGTTTTCTCGCGCTGTTGGGTGAGCAGTTCTTC.

This clonotype turned up a few times. The CDR3 region has the DNA TGTGCCAGCTTTGGACAGCCGAACACCGGGGAGCTGTTTTTT. Its translation: CASFGQPNTGELFF. V and J are TRBV2 and TRBJ2-2; weak D call: TRBD1 (6 bases). The CDR3 is 14 amino acids. The germline CDR1 and CDR2 sequences are SNHLY and FYNNEI. V lost 8 bases and J 0 bases, leaving 10 bases between the germline ends.

This clonotype was seen many times. V usage is TRBV6-2 or TRBV6-3 and J usage is TRBJ2-1; 11 bases fit TRBD2. The germline CDR1 and CDR2 sequences are MNHEY and SVGEGT. This CDR3 has 13 amino acids. V was clipped by 9 bases and J by 7 bases; unmatched bases: 5. The CDR3 nucleotides read TGTGCCAGTAGCGGGAGGGCCATGAATGAGCAGTTCTTC. It codes for CASSGRAMNEQFF.

The sample holds a few counts of this clonotype. V is TRBV7-9 and J is TRBJ1-1; 7 bases line up with TRBD1. Germline CDR1 is SEHNR and CDR2 is FQNEAQ (reference sequence). J gave up 5 bases and V 8 bases, and 8 bases lay outside the gene matches. The CDR3 runs 13 residues. Here the CDR3 reads CASSETGRTEAFF. CDR3 nucleotides: TGTGCCAGCTCCGAGACAGGGCGGACTGAAGCTTTCTTT.

This clonotype was seen a few times. The CDR3 reads CASSLRSGERNGYTF. The CDR3 nucleotides read TGTGCCAGCAGCTTACGGTCGGGAGAACGGAATGGCTACACCTTC. The rearrangement links TRBV7-2 to TRBJ1-2; unclear D gene. This CDR3 comprises 15 residues. The V and J ends lost 2 bases and 6 bases respectively, with 16 bases between them. Germline-derived CDR1 and CDR2 are SGHTA and FQGNSA.

This clonotype came up once. A much larger clone differs from this one at a single base, so this may be a read error. J is TRBJ2-5 and V is TRBV4-2; 11 bases are shared with TRBD1. Looked up from germline, CDR1 is LGHNA and CDR2 is YNFKEQ. V dropped 4 bases and J dropped 11; count of bases not matched to a gene: 18. This CDR3 is 17 amino acids long. The CDR3 DNA reads as TGTGCCAGCAGCCTCGCGGGACAGGGGGGGGTAGGCAATGAGCAGTACTTC. Encoded protein: CASSLAGQGGVGNEQYF.

CDR3 loop: CASSTRSVLAKNIQYF. As DNA, the CDR3 is TGTGCCAGCAGTACCAGAAGCGTCCTAGCCAAAAACATTCAGTACTTC. The genes are TRBV6-5 and TRBJ2-4; D gene unclear. CDR1 MNHEY and CDR2 SVGAGI come from the germline V gene. The V end was cut by 5 bases, the J end by 0 bases, with 14 bases between. This CDR3 region has 16 residues.